These 12 T cell receptor beta chains came from one sample sequenced in a study of control samples from healthy donors and cancer patients. Sequencing used immunoSEQ multiplex PCR; TCRdb keeps in-frame clones, though not all of them. In total, the table holds roughly 190,000 clones. Input material: blood. Receptors were obtained from a woman under 40 in good health.

The chain couples TRBV4-3 to TRBJ2-2, with 11 nucleotides matching TRBD1. Germline loops: CDR1 LGHNA, CDR2 YSLEER. The CDR3 sequence is 15 residues long. The trim removed 4 bases at V and 7 bases at J, leaving 5 bases unmatched. In DNA form, the CDR3 reads TGCGCCAGCAGCCCCCGGACAGGGGGCAACGGGGAGCTGTTTTTT. Its translation is CASSPRTGGNGELFF.

The chain couples TRBV4-1 to TRBJ1-1; D is uncertain. The CDR3 is made up of 14 amino acids. Trimming cost V 3 bases and J 0 bases, with 8 bases left between them. The germline V gene encodes CDR1 MGHRA and CDR2 YSYEKL. The CDR3 spells CASSHGELNTEAFF. In DNA, the CDR3 is TGCGCCAGCAGCCATGGAGAACTGAACACTGAAGCTTTCTTT.

This chain joins TRBV6-6 and TRBJ2-7, with TRBD1 identical over 8 bases. Looked up from germline, CDR1 is MNHNY and CDR2 is SVGAGI (reference sequence). The J segment lost 3 bases and the V segment lost 8 bases, leaving 6 bases of the junction unmatched. This CDR3 has 13 amino acids. The CDR3 sequence: CASFPGQGYEQYF. CDR3 coding DNA: TGTGCCAGCTTCCCAGGACAGGGCTACGAGCAGTACTTC.

The rearrangement joins TRBV28 to TRBJ2-7; D ambiguous. V lost 1 base, J lost 7 bases, and 11 bases lay in between. The CDR3 contains 13 residues. Germline CDR1 reads MDHEN; CDR2 reads SYDVKM. For the CDR3, the DNA is TGTGCCAGCAGTTTATACCACAACCAGGAGCAGTACTTC. Translated: CASSLYHNQEQYF.

This chain joins TRBV18 and TRBJ1-1; 7 nucleotides agree with TRBD1. The CDR3 sequence is 14 residues long. In germline, CDR1 is KGHSH, CDR2 LQKENI. With 5 bases clipped from V and 3 bases from J, the junction kept 6 bases outside the gene matches. The CDR3 sequence: CASSADRVDTEAFF. Written as DNA, the CDR3 is TGTGCCAGCTCAGCCGACAGGGTCGACACTGAAGCTTTCTTT.

The rearrangement links TRBV14 to TRBJ2-2, with D unresolved. From germline, CDR1 is SGHDN and CDR2 FVKESK. With 4 bases removed from V and 4 bases from J, the gap between germline ends came to 7 bases. The CDR3 is 13 amino acids. The CDR3 DNA reads TGTGCCAGCAGCCCCCTTATCACCGGGGAGCTGTTTTTT. Its translation: CASSPLITGELFF. Full variable domain (outside the CDR3, taken from reference TRBV14 and TRBJ2-2): EAGVTQFPSHSVIEKGQTVTLRCDPISGHDNLYWYRRVMGKEIKFLLHFVKESKQDESGMPNNRFLAERTGGTYSTLKVQPAELEDSGVYFCASSPLITGELFFGEGSRLTVL.

This rearrangement joins TRBV5-6 to TRBJ2-3, with 13 bases lining up with TRBD2. Trimming took 5 bases from V and 6 from J; bases not matched to a gene: 18. Germline CDR1 is SGHDT and CDR2 is YYEEEE. This CDR3 contains 19 residues. CDR3 nucleotide sequence: TGTGCCAGCAGTCACGTCCAAGAGGGGACTAGCGGGGCTTCGGATACGCAGTATTTT. It translates to CASSHVQEGTSGASDTQYF.

The chain carries TRBV28 and TRBJ1-2; perhaps TRBD1 as D (5 bases). V was clipped by 2 bases and J by 8 bases, with 12 bases between them. CDR1 and CDR2 (germline): MDHEN, SYDVKM. The CDR3 length is 13 residues. CDR3 sequence: CASSLGGLYGYTF. In DNA form, the CDR3 reads TGTGCCAGCAGTTTAGGGGGTCTTTACGGCTACACCTTC.

The chain combines TRBV28 with TRBJ1-5; TRBD1 is a possible D gene (5 bases). Trimming pared 5 bases from V and 2 bases from J, leaving 13 bases between. This CDR3 is built from 15 residues. Looked up from germline, CDR1 is MDHEN and CDR2 is SYDVKM. The CDR3: CASSRTGTRNQPQHF. DNA of the CDR3: TGTGCCAGCAGTCGAACAGGAACTCGCAATCAGCCCCAGCATTTT.

The rearrangement joins TRBV7-9 to TRBJ1-3; 9 positions agree with TRBD1. V lost 1 base to trimming and J lost 4 bases; unmatched junction nucleotides: 11. The CDR3 contains 18 residues. Germline CDR1 is SEHNR and CDR2 is FQNEAQ (reference sequence). CDR3 sequence (DNA): TGTGCCAGCAGCTTAGGTGGCCGGACAGGGGTATTCGGAAACACCATATATTTT. The encoded protein is CASSLGGRTGVFGNTIYF.

The chain carries TRBV4-3 and TRBJ1-5; D ambiguous. CDR3 size: 16 residues. CDR1 and CDR2 from the germline V gene are LGHNA and YSLEER. The V end was cut by 0 bases, the J end by 2 bases, with 11 bases between. This CDR3 reads CASSQDRLRGNQPQHF. The CDR3 DNA sequence: TGCGCCAGCAGCCAAGATCGGTTGCGGGGCAATCAGCCCCAGCATTTT.

The rearrangement uses TRBV19 and TRBJ1-4, with TRBD1 matching over 8 bases. The V and J ends lost 6 bases and 7 bases, in that order; junction bases with no gene match: 10. Germline V gives CDR1 LNHDA, CDR2 SQIVND (reference sequence). This CDR3 region has 15 residues. For the CDR3, the DNA is TGTGCCAGTAGCTCAGGGGGCGCCGAGGGTGAAAAACTGTTTTTT. This translates into CASSSGGAEGEKLFF.